The 24 T cell receptor beta chains below all came from one sample that was sequenced in a study of neurological immune-mediated disorders. TCRdb used MiXCR to reprocess the 5' RACE reads, holding one entry per CDR3 protein. The table shows over 60,000 distinct CDR3 sequences, with approximately 5% occurring only once. Source material: PBMCs. The receptor set was obtained from a woman aged 70 to 79 with multiple sclerosis.

This clonotype was observed many times. The chain has TRBV20-1 and TRBJ2-2, with D perhaps being TRBD1 or TRBD2 (5 bases each). Germline V gives CDR1 DFQATT, CDR2 SNEGSKA (reference sequence). V gave up 0 bases and J gave up 5 bases, with 13 bases separating them. The CDR3 spans 15 residues. DNA for the CDR3: TGCAGTGCTAGAGATCTCTTTGGGGGTACCGGGGAGCTGTTTTTT. It is translated as CSARDLFGGTGELFF.

This clonotype was observed at least ten times. The J gene is TRBJ2-1, the V gene TRBV6-6, with D tentatively TRBD2 (6 bases). Germline-derived CDR1 and CDR2 are MNHNY and SVGAGI (reference sequence). V was cut by 2 bases and J by 7 bases, with 9 bases left in between. This CDR3 contains 13 residues. As DNA, the CDR3 is TGTGCCAGCAGTTACGGGGGGAAGAATGAGCAGTTCTTC. Its translation: CASSYGGKNEQFF.

The sample holds a few counts of this clonotype. The chain's CDR3 is CSARDIGALGSYEQYF. The CDR3 bases are TGCAGTGCTAGAGATATAGGGGCCCTAGGTTCCTACGAGCAGTACTTC. The chain couples TRBV20-1 to TRBJ2-7, with a tentative D call TRBD1 (5 bases). Trimming removed 0 bases from V and 1 base from J, with 16 bases in between. The CDR3 has 16 residues. The germline gives CDR1 DFQATT, CDR2 SNEGSKA (reference sequence).

This clonotype was recorded many times. The rearrangement links TRBV9 to TRBJ2-1; 8 bases map to TRBD1. This CDR3 comprises 15 residues. Losses at the gene ends were 0 bases for V and 12 bases for J; bases not matched to a gene: 11. Germline assignment: CDR1 SGDLS and CDR2 YYNGEE. The CDR3 loop is CASSVEDRVQIAQFF. In DNA, the CDR3 is TGTGCCAGCAGCGTAGAGGACAGGGTCCAGATTGCGCAGTTCTTC.

This clonotype was seen many times. The chain couples TRBV3-1 to TRBJ1-6; D perhaps matches TRBD1 (6 bases). Trimming shortened V by 1 base and J by 8 bases, and 18 bases separated the two germline ends. CDR1 LGHDT and CDR2 YNNKEL come from the germline V gene (reference sequence). The CDR3 spans 17 residues. The CDR3 here is CASSQGSGGRKYSPLHF. Written as DNA, the CDR3 is TGTGCCAGCAGCCAAGGATCCGGGGGGCGCAAGTATTCACCCCTCCACTTT.

This clonotype was observed many times. This chain links TRBV20-1 with TRBJ1-4, with 10 bases fitting TRBD1. V lost 5 bases to trimming and J lost 0 bases; unmatched junction nucleotides: 6. Germline V gene data show CDR1 as DFQATT and CDR2 as SNEGSKA (reference sequence). The CDR3 length is 16 residues. As DNA, the CDR3 is TGCAGTGCTTGGCCGGGACAGGGGTCAACTAATGAAAAACTGTTTTTT. It yields the protein CSAWPGQGSTNEKLFF.

This clonotype appeared many times. The rearrangement uses TRBV20-1 and TRBJ1-1, with D possibly being TRBD1 (5 bases). The germline V and J ends were trimmed by 0 bases and 4 bases, with 12 bases remaining between them. The CDR3 covers 14 residues. From germline, CDR1 is DFQATT and CDR2 SNEGSKA (reference sequence). This chain's CDR3 is CSARDSRGPTEAFF. The CDR3 nucleotides read TGCAGTGCTAGAGATTCGAGGGGCCCCACTGAAGCTTTCTTT.

This clonotype was detected ten times or more. The chain couples TRBV7-2 to TRBJ1-2, with TRBD1 matching 8 bases. Trimming removed 1 base from V and 4 bases from J; junction bases left unmatched: 5. Germline lookup yields CDR1 SGHTA and CDR2 FQGNSA. The CDR3 loop spans 15 amino acids. CDR3 loop: CASSLVGQDFYGYTF. DNA of the CDR3: TGTGCCAGCAGCTTAGTGGGACAGGACTTCTATGGCTACACCTTC.

Many counts were recorded for this clonotype. The chain employs TRBV28 and TRBJ1-2; 10 nucleotides match TRBD1. V lost 6 bases to trimming and J lost 4 bases; unmatched junction nucleotides: 23. The CDR3 is 20 amino acids. Germline CDR1 and CDR2: MDHEN and SYDVKM. The DNA for the CDR3 is TGTGCCAGCAGCCCGATATTAGCCCGGGTAGGGACAGGGGATATCTATGGCTACACCTTC. It translates to CASSPILARVGTGDIYGYTF.

This rearrangement joins TRBV5-1 to TRBJ2-1; TRBD1 might be the D (6 bases). V was trimmed by 8 bases and J by 1 base, leaving 13 bases between them. Germline V CDR1 and CDR2: SGHRS, YFSETQ. The CDR3 runs to 14 residues. The CDR3 nucleotides read TGCGCCAGTACCGTAGGACAGTCCTACAATGAGCAGTTCTTC. It specifies CASTVGQSYNEQFF.

Many counts were recorded for this clonotype. This sequence joins TRBV5-1 and TRBJ2-7, with D perhaps TRBD2 (6 bases). CDR1 and CDR2 (germline): SGHRS, YFSETQ. The CDR3 contains 16 residues. The germline V and J ends were trimmed by 0 bases and 1 base, with 14 bases remaining between them. The CDR3 sequence: CASSLVVGGGSYEQYF. The DNA of the CDR3 is TGCGCCAGCAGCTTGGTGGTGGGCGGAGGGTCCTACGAGCAGTACTTC. Together with reference TRBV5-1 and TRBJ2-7, the CDR3 gives the full variable domain: KAGVTQTPRYLIKTRGQQVTLSCSPISGHRSVSWYQQTPGQGLQFLFEYFSETQRNKGNFPGRFSGRQFSNSRSEMNVSTLELGDSALYLCASSLVVGGGSYEQYFGPGTRLTVT.

In this sample, this clonotype turned up many times. V usage is TRBV3-1 and J usage is TRBJ2-2; weak D call: TRBD2 (5 bases). Trimming took off 4 bases at V and 4 bases at J, with 10 bases between the two ends. CDR1 and CDR2 (germline): LGHDT, YNNKEL (reference sequence). This CDR3 has 14 residues. The chain's CDR3 is CASSLPTSTGELFF. The CDR3 bases are TGTGCCAGCAGCCTCCCCACTAGCACCGGGGAGCTGTTTTTT.

Many counts were recorded for this clonotype. The rearrangement links TRBV6-5 to TRBJ2-1, with D tentatively TRBD2 (5 bases). Looked up from germline, CDR1 is MNHEY and CDR2 is SVGAGI. V lost 5 bases and J lost 10, with 9 bases in between. The CDR3 has 11 amino acids. CDR3 sequence: CASSRGLEQFF. DNA of the CDR3: TGTGCCAGCAGTCGCGGACTGGAGCAGTTCTTC.

Many counts were recorded for this clonotype. The rearrangement links TRBV6-5 to TRBJ1-1; D unclear. V was cut by 0 bases and J by 6 bases, with 11 bases left in between. CDR1 is MNHEY and CDR2 is SVGAGI in the germline V gene. This CDR3 has 14 amino acids. The CDR3, as DNA: TGTGCCAGCAGTTACTCGTTCGCGCGGCCTGAAGCTTTCTTT. It specifies CASSYSFARPEAFF.

The sample holds one count of this clonotype. One base away lies a much larger clone, so this may be a sequencing read error. In this CDR3 the conserved last residue, phenylalanine or tryptophan, is missing, so a read error is likely. This chain links TRBV4-1 with TRBJ1-2; D gene unclear. The germline gives CDR1 MGHRA, CDR2 YSYEKL. The CDR3 runs to 13 residues. Trimming removed 0 bases from V and 3 bases from J, with 5 bases in between. The CDR3 region has the DNA TGCGCCAGCAGCCAAGAGGGGTACTATGGCTACACCTTA. Residues: CASSQEGYYGYTL.

This chain connects TRBV18 to TRBJ1-4; unclear D gene. CDR3 length: 15 amino acids. From germline, CDR1 is KGHSH and CDR2 LQKENI. Trimming cost V 3 bases and J 3 bases, with 11 bases left between them. This CDR3 is CASSPLDGANEKLFF. The CDR3 nucleotides read TGTGCCAGCTCACCTTTGGACGGAGCTAATGAAAAACTGTTTTTT. The complete variable domain, with remaining parts taken from reference TRBV18 and TRBJ1-4, reads NAGVMQNPRHLVRRRGQEARLRCSPMKGHSHVYWYRQLPEEGLKFMVYLQKENIIDESGMPKERFSAEFPKEGPSILRIQQVVRGDSAAYFCASSPLDGANEKLFFGSGTQLSVL.

This clonotype was recorded many times. The chain couples TRBV6-2 or TRBV6-3 to TRBJ1-2; no clear D. The germline V gene encodes CDR1 MNHEY and CDR2 SVGEGT. This CDR3 spans 13 amino acids. The V gene lost 4 bases and the J gene lost 5 bases, with 11 bases spanning the gap. The CDR3 DNA reads as TGTGCCAGCAGTTTGGCAGCGACTTATGGCTACACCTTC. Its translation is CASSLAATYGYTF.

This clonotype showed up many times. The chain carries TRBV29-1 and TRBJ2-1, with D maybe TRBD2 (6 bases). Trimming shortened V by 5 bases and J by 5 bases, and 19 bases separated the two germline ends. The CDR3 is 15 residues long. The germline CDR1 and CDR2 sequences are SQVTM and ANQGSEA. DNA of the CDR3: TGCAGCGTTTTGCTTCACGGCGGGGAGAACAATGAGCAGTTCTTC. Amino acid sequence: CSVLLHGGENNEQFF.

This clonotype appeared once. A much larger clonotype is one base distant, so this may be a read error. The genes are TRBV9 and TRBJ1-5; no clear D. Germline-derived CDR1 and CDR2 are SGDLS and YYNGEE. This CDR3 is built from 14 residues. Written as DNA, the CDR3 is TGTGTCAGCAGCGTATACGGGGTGGATCAGCCCCAGCATTTT. As protein: CVSSVYGVDQPQHF.

This clonotype was seen at least ten times. The J gene is TRBJ2-7, the V gene TRBV5-1; D is unclear. V gave up 2 bases and J gave up 1 base, with 7 bases separating them. CDR1 SGHRS and CDR2 YFSETQ come from the germline V gene. The length of the CDR3 is 13 residues. CDR3 bases: TGCGCCAGCAGCTTTGGTACATCCTACGAGCAGTACTTC. Translated, it gives CASSFGTSYEQYF.

This clonotype was counted many times. The J gene is TRBJ2-3, the V gene TRBV12-3 or TRBV12-4; D uncertain. There are 14 residues in the CDR3. V shed 10 bases and J shed 0 bases, with 14 bases lying between them. CDR3 coding DNA: TGTGCCACGTCGCCTGGGTTCAGCACAGATACGCAGTATTTT. The encoded protein is CATSPGFSTDTQYF.

This clonotype came up many times. This chain uses TRBV4-1 with TRBJ1-1; D gene uncertain. The germline CDR1 and CDR2 sequences are MGHRA and YSYEKL. This CDR3 has 14 amino acids. V gave up 1 base and J gave up 0 bases, with 6 bases separating them. The CDR3 here is CASSQAFLNTEAFF. The CDR3 bases are TGCGCCAGCAGCCAAGCCTTCCTGAACACTGAAGCTTTCTTT.

This clonotype came up many times. The chain joins TRBV6-2 or TRBV6-3 to TRBJ1-2, with 7 nucleotides matching TRBD1. The CDR3 is 16 residues long. Trimming removed 2 bases from V and 4 bases from J; junction bases left unmatched: 10. Germline lookup yields CDR1 MNHEY and CDR2 SVGEGT. CDR3 in DNA: TGTGCCAGCAGTTACCCCGCGACAGGGATGTTCTATGGCTACACCTTC. Translation: CASSYPATGMFYGYTF.

This clonotype was observed at least ten times. The V and J genes are TRBV12-3 or TRBV12-4 and TRBJ1-2; weak D call: TRBD1 (5 bases). Trimming left V 6 bases short and J 0 bases short, with 8 bases between. The CDR3 loop spans 13 amino acids. The CDR3 reads CASRSTANYGYTF. The CDR3 DNA follows: TGTGCCAGCAGATCGACAGCTAACTATGGCTACACCTTC.